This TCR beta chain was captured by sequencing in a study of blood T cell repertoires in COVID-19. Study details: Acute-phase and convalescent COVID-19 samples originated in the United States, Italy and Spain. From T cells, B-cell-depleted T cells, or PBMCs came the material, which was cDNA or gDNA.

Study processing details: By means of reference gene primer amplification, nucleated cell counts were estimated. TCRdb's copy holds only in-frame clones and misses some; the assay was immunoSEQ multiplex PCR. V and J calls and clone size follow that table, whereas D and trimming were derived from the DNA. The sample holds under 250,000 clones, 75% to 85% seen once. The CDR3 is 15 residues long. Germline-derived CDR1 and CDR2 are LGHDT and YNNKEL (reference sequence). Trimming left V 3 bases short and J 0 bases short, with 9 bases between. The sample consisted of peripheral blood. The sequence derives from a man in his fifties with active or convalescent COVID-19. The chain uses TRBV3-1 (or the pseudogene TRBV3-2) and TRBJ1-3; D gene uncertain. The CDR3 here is CASSQLRTSGNTIYF. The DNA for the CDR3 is TGTGCCAGCAGCCAGCTCAGAACCTCTGGAAACACCATATATTTT.